This T cell receptor beta chain was found in a study of STAT5B mutations in CD4+ large granular lymphocyte leukemia. Study in general: Among healthy donors, a particular HLA allele went with more CDR3 'QG' motifs.

With regard to this clone: The antigen remains undetermined.

General study points: 8/27 top patient clones versus 2/35 control clones were TRBV06-family.

Repertoires were generated with immunoSEQ multiplex PCR, while TCRdb's copy carries only in-frame clones and drops some. The data contain tens of thousands of clones, around 80% of them singletons. Healthy controls were blood donor buffy coats. Germline values: CDR1 ENHRY, CDR2 SYGVKD. V shed 4 bases and J shed 2 bases, with 9 bases lying between them. CDR3 length: 13 residues. The receptor comes from a human donor in good health. Material: CD4+ T cells from blood buffy coats. V is TRBV10-3 and J is TRBJ2-7, with unresolved D. CDR3 in amino acids: CAISGTVTYEQYF. The CDR3 DNA follows: TGTGCCATCAGTGGGACGGTTACCTACGAGCAGTACTTC.